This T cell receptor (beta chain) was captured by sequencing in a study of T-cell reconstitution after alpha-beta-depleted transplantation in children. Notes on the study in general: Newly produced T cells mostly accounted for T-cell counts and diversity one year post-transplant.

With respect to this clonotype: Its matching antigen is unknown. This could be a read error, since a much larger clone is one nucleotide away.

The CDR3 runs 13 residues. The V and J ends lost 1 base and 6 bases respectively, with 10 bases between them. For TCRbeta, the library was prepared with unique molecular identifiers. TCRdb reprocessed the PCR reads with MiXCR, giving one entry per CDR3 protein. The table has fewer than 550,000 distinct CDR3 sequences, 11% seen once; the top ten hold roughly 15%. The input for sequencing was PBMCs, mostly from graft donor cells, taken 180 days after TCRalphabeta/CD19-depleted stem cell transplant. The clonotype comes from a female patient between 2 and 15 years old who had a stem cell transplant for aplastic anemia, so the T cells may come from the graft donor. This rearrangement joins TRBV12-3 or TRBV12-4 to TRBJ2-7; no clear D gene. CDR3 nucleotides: TGTGCCAGCAGTTTAGGGCAGGACCGCGAGCAGTACGTC. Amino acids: CASSLGQDREQYV.